This T cell receptor (beta chain) originates from a study of response to subunit inactivated influenza vaccine. Via MiXCR, TCRdb re-called the RT-PCR reads, giving one row per CDR3 protein. The top ten clones hold 9.5% to 13% of a sample with some 850,000 distinct CDR3 sequences, roughly 20% of them seen once. The CDR3 spans 17 residues. V lost 6 bases and J lost 4; bases outside the gene matches: 11. Germline CDR1 and CDR2: MNHEY and SVGEGT. This clonotype was sampled from a man in his fifties who received an inactivated influenza vaccine. V gene TRBV6-2 or TRBV6-3 combines with J gene TRBJ2-1, with 11 bases fitting TRBD2. Here the sequenced sample was PBMCs from blood, taken about 5 days after vaccination. The CDR3 sequence is CASSRATSGEIYNEQFF. The CDR3 DNA is TGTGCCAGCAGCCGCGCGACTAGCGGGGAGATATACAATGAGCAGTTCTTC.